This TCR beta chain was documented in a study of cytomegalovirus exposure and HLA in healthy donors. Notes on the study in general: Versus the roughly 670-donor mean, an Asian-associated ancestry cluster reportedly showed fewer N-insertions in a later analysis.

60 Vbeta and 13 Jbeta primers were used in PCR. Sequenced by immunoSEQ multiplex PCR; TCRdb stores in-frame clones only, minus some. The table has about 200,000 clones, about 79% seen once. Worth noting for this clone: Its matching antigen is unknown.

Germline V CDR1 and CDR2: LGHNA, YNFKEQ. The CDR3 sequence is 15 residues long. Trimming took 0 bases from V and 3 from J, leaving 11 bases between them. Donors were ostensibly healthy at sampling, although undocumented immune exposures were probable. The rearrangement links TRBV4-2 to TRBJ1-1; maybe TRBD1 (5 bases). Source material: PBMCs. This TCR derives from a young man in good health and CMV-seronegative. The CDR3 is CASSQDPKGDTEAFF. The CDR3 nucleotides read TGTGCCAGCAGCCAAGACCCTAAAGGGGACACTGAAGCTTTCTTT.